This T cell receptor (beta chain) was sequenced in a study of identical twins. TCRdb re-analysed the 5' RACE reads in MiXCR, keeping a single row per CDR3 protein. In the table there are 400,000 to 600,000 distinct CDR3 sequences, about 22% of which are singletons. V gave up 5 bases and J gave up 3 bases, with 17 bases separating them. There are 16 residues in the CDR3. Another study also made use of these data, one on yellow fever vaccine responses in identical twins.

This TCR derives from a woman under 30 in good health. The chain couples TRBV12-3 or TRBV12-4 to TRBJ2-1; TRBD2 might be the D (5 bases). The sequenced material came from CD4+ T cells sorted from blood. CDR3: CASSPQGLSLYNEQFF. In DNA form, the CDR3 reads TGTGCCAGCAGTCCGCAAGGACTTTCCCTCTACAATGAGCAGTTCTTC.